This T cell receptor (beta chain) was recovered during a study of PD-L1 blockade in urothelial cancer. The germline V gene has CDR1 SGHRS and CDR2 YFSETQ. The CDR3 is 14 residues long. The ends lost 4 bases at V and 5 bases at J; junction bases unmatched: 6. Time point of the sample: pretreatment peripheral blood. Profiled with immunoSEQ multiplex PCR; TCRdb holds only in-frame clones, not every one. The data hold 70,000 to 80,000 clones, with roughly 80% observed a single time. The TCR comes from a middle-aged man with urothelial cancer. The chain uses TRBV5-1 and TRBJ2-5; 9 bases line up with TRBD2. Material: PBMCs, obtained around atezolizumab (anti-PD-L1) treatment. CDR3 sequence: CASSILAGGETQYF. CDR3 coding DNA: TGCGCCAGCAGCATACTAGCGGGTGGGGAGACCCAGTACTTC.